One and the same sample provided the 6 T cell receptor beta chains below, sequenced in a study of glioma-infiltrating T cells after dendritic cell vaccination. The repertoire was sequenced with immunoSEQ multiplex PCR; TCRdb's copy has only in-frame clones and lacks some. The sample lists 80,000 to 95,000 clones; 85% to 90% were seen once. The specimen was blood, collected before dendritic cell vaccination. These receptors were obtained from a human donor with glioblastoma.

There are a few counts of this clone. J is TRBJ2-3 and V is TRBV7-9; the D is unclear. Germline CDR1 reads SEHNR; CDR2 reads FQNEAQ (reference sequence). V was trimmed by 6 bases and J by 6 bases, leaving 16 bases between them. There are 14 residues in the CDR3. This chain's CDR3 is CASRRRLVKDTQYF. Here the CDR3 DNA reads TGTGCCAGCAGGCGTAGGCTAGTTAAGGATACGCAGTATTTT.

The rearrangement uses TRBV5-6 and TRBJ2-5; 14 bases align to TRBD2. The germline CDR1 and CDR2 sequences are SGHDT and YYEEEE. The CDR3 contains 15 residues. V shed 4 bases, J shed 3 bases, and the junction held 2 bases outside the gene matches. CDR3 coding DNA: TGTGCCAGCAGCCGGGGACTAGCGGGGGAAGAGACCCAGTACTTC. It translates to CASSRGLAGEETQYF.

This rearrangement joins TRBV7-6 to TRBJ2-5; unclear D gene. V was cut by 1 base and J by 6 bases, with 9 bases left in between. There are 13 residues in the CDR3. The germline V gene has CDR1 SGHVS and CDR2 FNYEAQ. The CDR3 coding sequence is TGTGCCAGCAGCTTAGGAGTCTTGAAGACCCAGTACTTC. Amino acid sequence: CASSLGVLKTQYF.

The chain is built from TRBV4-3 and TRBJ2-1, with TRBD1 identical over 7 bases. Trimming removed 1 base from V and 5 bases from J; junction bases left unmatched: 5. Per the germline V gene, CDR1 is LGHNA and CDR2 is YSLEER. This CDR3 has 15 amino acids. CDR3 sequence: CASSQGGQPNNEQFF. CDR3 in DNA: TGCGCCAGCAGCCAAGGGGGACAGCCTAACAATGAGCAGTTCTTC.

This clone was detected once. The V call is TRBV9, the J call TRBJ2-7; D possibly corresponds to TRBD2 (5 bases). V lost 0 bases, J lost 3 bases, and 10 bases lay in between. The CDR3 extends over 14 amino acids. Germline values: CDR1 SGDLS, CDR2 YYNGEE. Here the CDR3 reads CASSVGGISYEQYF. The CDR3 bases are TGTGCCAGCAGCGTAGGAGGGATTAGCTACGAGCAGTACTTC.

The rearrangement links TRBV5-6 to TRBJ2-4; 10 bases map to TRBD2. The CDR3 is 15 amino acids. Trimming took 3 bases from V and 10 from J; bases not matched to a gene: 10. Per germline, CDR1 SGHDT and CDR2 YYEEEE. As DNA, the CDR3 is TGTGCCAGCAGCTACCAGCGGGGGGGCTTTGATATTCAGTACTTC. This encodes CASSYQRGGFDIQYF.